This T cell receptor beta chain was profiled in a study of identical twins. Study conclusions and caveats: Surplus twin overlap in beta out-of-frame sequences was less pronounced. There were fewer insertions in abundant cord blood beta clonotypes, but memory repertoires showed no such pattern.

TCRdb re-derived calls from the 5' RACE reads in MiXCR, one entry per CDR3 protein. The data show about 470,000 distinct CDR3 sequences, about 24% seen once. V was shortened by 1 base and J by 2 bases, with 7 bases between the two germline ends. The CDR3 contains 13 residues. Germline V gene lookup returns CDR1 SQVTM and CDR2 ANQGSEA. The table lists this clonotype with many counts. As yet, its antigen is unknown. The sample was also reused in another study, on T cells expressing NK-cell markers. That publication notes: HCMV seropositivity marked most of the eight sequenced donors; one was seronegative.

The receptor was isolated from a woman younger than 35 in good health. Sequencing was performed on CD4+ T cells sorted from blood. The rearrangement joins TRBV29-1 to TRBJ2-3, with unresolved D. The CDR3 protein is CSVEGGPTDTQYF. CDR3 nucleotides: TGCAGCGTTGAAGGCGGTCCCACAGATACGCAGTATTTT.